This is a list of T cell receptor beta chains from one sample in a study of cytomegalovirus exposure and HLA in healthy donors. Clones were sequenced by immunoSEQ multiplex PCR, and TCRdb holds only the in-frame ones, with some missing. The sample is made up of around 150,000 clones, and the top ten hold roughly 2.5% of it. What was sequenced was PBMCs. The receptors stem from a man aged 35-49 years in good health and CMV-seronegative. CDR3s include the opening cysteine and the closing phenylalanine or tryptophan. D genes are given only for firm matches.

TRBJ1-4 TRBV7-2 14 - CASSPGTHNEKLFF TGTGCCAGCAGCCCCGGGACTCATAATGAAAAACTGTTTTTT
TRBJ1-6 TRBV25-1 15 - CASSEYDRFNSPLHF TGTGCCAGCAGTGAATATGACAGATTCAATTCACCCCTCCACTTT
TRBJ2-7 TRBV5-4 14 - CASSSAMEEGEQYF TGTGCCAGCAGCTCCGCAATGGAAGAGGGCGAGCAGTACTTC
TRBJ1-1 TRBV7-2 15 - CASSLELTRWGGAFF TGTGCCAGCAGCTTAGAGCTAACACGCTGGGGAGGAGCTTTCTTT
TRBJ1-6 TRBV7-2 16 - CASSLDPTGISSPLHF TGTGCCAGCAGCTTAGATCCCACAGGGATAAGCTCACCCCTCCACTTT
TRBJ1-1 TRBV6-6 12 TRBD1 CASRDRNTEAFF TGTGCCAGCCGGGACAGAAACACTGAAGCTTTCTTT
TRBJ2-5 TRBV4-1 15 TRBD1 CASSPHRQGRETQYF TGCGCCAGCAGCCCCCACCGACAGGGTCGAGAGACCCAGTACTTC
TRBJ2-7 TRBV27 15 TRBD1 CASSLIQGLTYEQYF TGTGCCAGCAGTTTAATACAGGGGTTAACCTACGAGCAGTACTTC
TRBJ1-6 TRBV29-1 13 - CSASQGPGSPLHF TGCAGCGCCTCACAGGGTCCGGGTTCACCCCTCCACTTT
TRBJ1-1 TRBV21-1 18 - CASTLKGIKGSADTEAFF TGTGCCAGCACCTTAAAAGGGATAAAGGGGTCGGCGGACACTGAAGCTTTCTTT
TRBJ1-2 TRBV4-1 15 - CASSQGSPSPNGYTF TGCGCCAGCAGCCAAGGTAGTCCTTCCCCAAATGGCTACACCTTC
TRBJ2-7 TRBV4-2 14 - CASSQERTPNEQYF TGTGCCAGCAGCCAAGAGCGGACACCCAACGAGCAGTACTTC
TRBJ1-2 TRBV7-2 13 TRBD1 CASSVDRDYGYTF TGTGCCAGCAGCGTCGACAGGGACTATGGCTACACCTTC
TRBJ2-2 TRBV13 15 TRBD2 CASGPAGAYTGELFF TGTGCCAGCGGCCCAGCGGGGGCCTACACCGGGGAGCTGTTTTTT
TRBJ1-2 TRBV19 14 TRBD1 CASSVAGQGADYTF TGTGCCAGTAGTGTCGCGGGACAGGGGGCTGACTACACCTTC
TRBJ2-5 TRBV19 16 TRBD1 CASSRITGAYQETQYF TGTGCCAGTAGTCGTATAACAGGGGCGTACCAAGAGACCCAGTACTTC
TRBJ1-1 TRBV2 11 - CASDTRTEAFF TGTGCCAGCGACACGCGCACTGAAGCTTTCTTT
TRBJ2-6 TRBV19 15 - CATRLLSSGANVLTF TGTGCCACCCGCTTGCTGAGCTCTGGGGCCAACGTCCTGACTTTC
TRBJ1-2 TRBV19 15 TRBD1 CASSMRTGGTYGYTF TGTGCCAGTAGTATGAGGACAGGGGGCACCTATGGCTACACCTTC
TRBJ1-4 TRBV28 15 TRBD1 CASWGQGATNEKLFF TGTGCCAGCTGGGGACAGGGGGCAACTAATGAAAAACTGTTTTTT
TRBJ2-5 TRBV6-5 16 - CASSYSGDNRGETQYF TGTGCCAGCAGTTACTCGGGAGACAATAGAGGAGAGACCCAGTACTTC
TRBJ2-1 TRBV5-4 16 - CASSGGGSSSYNEQFF TGTGCCAGCAGCGGTGGAGGATCCAGCTCCTACAATGAGCAGTTCTTC
TRBJ1-1 TRBV6-5 15 TRBD1 CASSLGQPANTEAFF TGTGCCAGCAGTTTGGGACAGCCGGCGAACACTGAAGCTTTCTTT
TRBJ1-4 TRBV7-2 16 TRBD1 CASSSNRGMANEKLFF TGTGCCAGCAGCTCAAACAGGGGGATGGCTAATGAAAAACTGTTTTTT
TRBJ2-5 TRBV28 15 - CASSFMFRTQETQYF TGTGCCAGCAGTTTCATGTTCCGGACTCAAGAGACCCAGTACTTC
TRBJ2-7 TRBV18 15 TRBD1 CASSQEDRGPLGQYF TGTGCCAGCTCACAGGAAGACAGGGGGCCCCTGGGGCAGTACTTC
TRBJ1-6 TRBV7-2 16 - CASSLAPQIYNSPLHF TGTGCCAGCAGCTTAGCTCCACAGATCTATAATTCACCCCTCCACTTT
TRBJ1-1 TRBV6-5 14 TRBD1 CASSYLRQGPEAFF TGTGCCAGCAGTTACTTGAGACAGGGCCCTGAAGCTTTCTTT
TRBJ2-2 TRBV9 14 - CASTPGLSGGELFF TGTGCCAGCACCCCAGGACTGTCCGGGGGGGAGCTGTTTTTT
TRBJ1-2 TRBV6-5 11 TRBD1 CASQGASGYTF TGTGCCAGCCAGGGGGCGAGTGGCTACACCTTC
TRBJ2-5 TRBV7-2 14 TRBD1 CASRRQGFGETQYF TGTGCCAGCAGACGACAGGGGTTCGGGGAGACCCAGTACTTC
TRBJ1-5 TRBV2 13 - CASSESRGQPQHF TGTGCCAGCAGTGAAAGCAGGGGTCAGCCCCAGCATTTT
TRBJ1-1 TRBV7-2 13 - CASSMGGGVGAFF TGTGCCAGCAGTATGGGAGGGGGAGTCGGAGCTTTCTTT